The 15 T cell receptor beta chains given below trace back to one sample, sequenced in a study of T cell repertoires in cytomegalovirus infection. TCRdb processed the reads anew with MiXCR; each CDR3 protein has one entry. The sample lists 450,000 to 600,000 distinct CDR3 sequences; 11% were seen once. Sequencing was carried out using PBMCs. The receptors shown here come from a human donor in good health (CMV status not recorded). Some clones in this sample may be carry-over from other donors' samples.

This clonotype has ten or more counts. The chain joins TRBV7-2 to TRBJ2-5, with 7 bases fitting TRBD1. V trimming: 5 bases; J trimming: 2 bases; junction bases outside the gene matches: 5. The CDR3 sequence is 14 residues long. CDR1 and CDR2 from the germline V gene are SGHTA and FQGNSA. The CDR3 DNA reads TGTGCCAGCAGCCGACAGGGATATCAAGAGACCCAGTACTTC. Protein product: CASSRQGYQETQYF.

This clonotype was seen at least ten times. The chain carries TRBV7-2 and TRBJ2-7, with D tentatively TRBD1 (6 bases). The CDR3 loop spans 15 amino acids. Germline V lookup: CDR1 SGHTA, CDR2 FQGNSA. Trimming removed 1 base at V and 0 bases at J, with 10 bases between. The CDR3 nucleotides read TGTGCCAGCAGCTTAGTAGGGACACGCTCCTACGAGCAGTACTTC. This sequence encodes CASSLVGTRSYEQYF.

For this clonotype: This could be a read error, since a much larger clone is one nucleotide away. This sequence joins TRBV5-1 and TRBJ2-1; the D is unclear. Per germline, CDR1 SGHRS and CDR2 YFSETQ. V gave up 0 bases and J gave up 9 bases, with 13 bases separating them. The CDR3 sequence is 14 residues long. CDR3 residues: CASSLEPFGSEQFF. CDR3 DNA sequence: TGCGCCAGCAGCTTGGAACCGTTCGGAAGTGAGCAGTTCTTC.

The V and J genes are TRBV7-1 and TRBJ2-7; D call uncertain. TRBV7-1 is labeled an ORF, and its function is uncertain. V dropped 5 bases and J dropped 3 bases, with 14 bases sitting between them. The CDR3 extends over 14 amino acids. The CDR3 region is CASSRSRYSYEQYF. The CDR3 nucleotides read TGTGCCAGCAGCCGGAGCCGGTACAGCTACGAGCAGTACTTC.

V is TRBV2 and J is TRBJ1-2; D is unclear. The CDR3 spans 14 residues. V was pared by 6 bases and J by 4 bases, with 15 bases between. Germline values: CDR1 SNHLY, CDR2 FYNNEI. The CDR3 region is CASRDDFSGYGYTF. Written as DNA, the CDR3 is TGTGCCAGCAGGGACGATTTTTCGGGCTATGGCTACACCTTC.

This clonotype was recorded at least ten times. V is TRBV12-3 or TRBV12-4 and J is TRBJ1-1; D call uncertain. The CDR3 is 12 residues long. V dropped 5 bases and J dropped 8 bases, with 12 bases sitting between them. The CDR3 DNA reads TGTGCCAGCAGTCGGATACAGCAAGAAGCTTTCTTT. Its protein is CASSRIQQEAFF.

This clonotype was detected a few times. A much larger clone is a single base away; this may be a read error. V usage is TRBV5-4 and J usage is TRBJ1-2, with D maybe TRBD1 (5 bases). This CDR3 spans 14 amino acids. Germline CDR1 and CDR2: SGHNT and YYREEE (reference sequence). The CDR3 DNA reads TGTGCCAGCAACTTGGTGGAGGGGCGCTATGGCTACACCTTC. Protein product: CASNLVEGRYGYTF.

This chain joins TRBV30 and TRBJ2-3; TRBD2 matches at 9 bases. The V gene's germline CDR1 is GTSNPN and CDR2 SVGIG (reference sequence). The CDR3 totals 15 residues. V lost 1 base to trimming and J lost 2 bases; unmatched junction nucleotides: 4. CDR3 protein: CAWSGSSGNTDTQYF. The CDR3 DNA is TGTGCCTGGAGTGGATCTAGCGGGAACACAGATACGCAGTATTTT. The complete variable domain, with remaining parts taken from reference TRBV30 and TRBJ2-3, reads SQTIHQWPATLVQPVGSPLSLECTVEGTSNPNLYWYRQAAGRGLQLLFYSVGIGQISSEVPQNLSASRPQDRQFILSSKKLLLSDSGFYLCAWSGSSGNTDTQYFGPGTRLTVL.

In its sample, this clonotype was seen a few times. V is TRBV7-6 and J is TRBJ1-1; no firm D call. Germline V gene data show CDR1 as SGHVS and CDR2 as FNYEAQ. The CDR3 sequence is 14 residues long. V dropped 4 bases and J dropped 2 bases, with 11 bases sitting between them. CDR3 coding DNA: TGTGCCAGCAGCTCTATGTCCGAAAACACTGAAGCTTTCTTT. Protein: CASSSMSENTEAFF.

This clonotype was detected ten times or more. The chain recombines TRBV19 with TRBJ2-1; 7 bases match TRBD1. V lost 1 base to trimming and J lost 2 bases; unmatched junction nucleotides: 11. The length of the CDR3 is 18 residues. Germline loops: CDR1 LNHDA, CDR2 SQIVND (reference sequence). DNA of the CDR3: TGTGCCAGTAGTATAGTGGGTTACAGGGGTATTACCTACAATGAGCAGTTCTTC. Translating gives CASSIVGYRGITYNEQFF.

This clonotype came up a few times. The chain uses TRBV12-3 or TRBV12-4 and TRBJ2-5; either TRBD1 or TRBD2 may fit D (5 bases each). Trimming took 4 bases from V and 2 from J, leaving 14 bases between them. This CDR3 has 15 amino acids. As DNA, the CDR3 is TGTGCCAGCAGTTATTCCGGGACGGGGCAAGAGACCCAGTACTTC. The encoded protein is CASSYSGTGQETQYF.

This chain uses TRBV20-1 with TRBJ1-1; no reliable D call. CDR1 and CDR2 from the germline V gene are DFQATT and SNEGSKA (reference sequence). The V gene lost 4 bases and the J gene lost 4 bases, with 22 bases spanning the gap. The CDR3 extends over 16 amino acids. CDR3 loop: CSATTSRGGLSTEAFF. The CDR3 DNA reads TGCAGTGCTACTACCAGCCGTGGCGGTCTGTCCACTGAAGCTTTCTTT.

This clonotype was seen ten or more times. The chain couples TRBV25-1 to TRBJ1-2; TRBD1 is a possible D gene (6 bases). The CDR3 runs to 13 residues. CDR1 is MGHDK, CDR2 SYGVNS, per germline. Between the trimmed V and J ends, which lost 6 bases and 3 bases, there was a span of 11 bases. The CDR3: CASSADSYYGYTF. The DNA for the CDR3 is TGTGCCAGCAGCGCGGACAGTTACTATGGCTACACCTTC.

This clonotype turned up a few times. J is TRBJ1-2 and V is TRBV19; TRBD1 is a possible D gene (6 bases). The germline V and J ends were trimmed by 4 bases and 5 bases, with 29 bases remaining between them. Germline V lookup: CDR1 LNHDA, CDR2 SQIVND (reference sequence). The CDR3 runs 19 residues. DNA for the CDR3: TGTGCCAGTAGTACCCGGAGATGGGACCGGGACAAGAGATTTTATGGCTACACCTTC. Translating it yields CASSTRRWDRDKRFYGYTF.

Many counts were recorded for this clonotype. This chain links TRBV6-5 with TRBJ1-1; 8 bases are shared with TRBD1. The CDR3 is 15 amino acids. The germline V gene has CDR1 MNHEY and CDR2 SVGAGI. The V gene end was trimmed by 2 bases and the J gene end by 5 bases; junction bases not matched to a gene: 7. In nucleotides, the CDR3 is TGTGCCAGCAGTTACAGTCCAGGGGGCAAGACTGAAGCTTTCTTT. It translates to CASSYSPGGKTEAFF.